The entry that follows covers one TCR beta chain sequence. Its antigen is still unknown. The record originates from a study of CXCR3-negative and CXCR3-positive naive CD8 T cells. Findings and caveats of the study: CXCR3-positive naive cells had more hydrophobic TRB CDR3s than CXCR3-negative naive cells. TRB CDR3 properties indicated TCR strength, while surface CD5 was similar across naive subsets. Cryopreserved cells showed partially decreased CXCR3 expression, and most assays used fresh PBMCs.

Every CD8+ T cell subset underwent triplicate sorting at some 300,000 cells apiece. Those CD8+ T cells considered naive were CD45RO-CCR7+CD27+CD95-. The libraries of TRB cDNA were constructed through 5' RACE using UMI labels. TCRdb reprocessed the 5' RACE reads and stores each CDR3 protein as one record, lacking DNA. This specimen shows about 150,000 distinct CDR3 sequences; the ten leading clones hold around 0.37%. This receptor was identified in a human donor in good health. Some clones in this sample may be carry-over from other donors' samples. Sequences were obtained from naive CXCR3+ CD8+ T cells from blood. Noted subset: CD45RO-CCR7+CD27+CD95- naive CD8+ T cells expressing CXCR3 (TNR3+).

Here the CDR3 reads CASSPTRQGPEETQYF. The chain uses TRBV7-9 and TRBJ2-5; the D call of TRBD1 rests on TCRdb alone, since no DNA is present to check it. The CDR3 length is 16 residues. CDR1 is SEHNR and CDR2 is FQNEAQ in the germline V gene (reference sequence).